A single T cell receptor (beta chain) is shown here with its context. V lost 6 bases to trimming and J lost 3 bases; unmatched junction nucleotides: 4. Germline V gene data show CDR1 as MDHEN and CDR2 as SYDVKM. The CDR3 covers 14 residues. Assay: immunoSEQ multiplex PCR; the TCRdb copy retains only in-frame clones and omits some. The table includes around 60,000 clones, 88% detected once. The data are from a study of T cell changes during pregnancy in multiple sclerosis. This specimen consisted of peripheral blood, obtained in the first trimester of pregnancy. The genes are TRBV28 and TRBJ1-2, with 10 positions matching TRBD1. This receptor was obtained from a female donor with multiple sclerosis, enrolled in a pregnancy study. The CDR3 region is CASRDGTGDYGYTF. The CDR3 region has the DNA TGTGCCAGCAGGGATGGGACAGGGGACTATGGCTACACCTTC.